Each of the 30 T cell receptor beta chains below was sequenced from the same sample in a study of blood T cell repertoires in COVID-19. Sequencing was performed with immunoSEQ multiplex PCR; in TCRdb, only in-frame clones are kept and a portion is missing. The sample holds some 310,000 clones, roughly 90% seen once. Sample: peripheral blood. These receptors were taken from a woman in her twenties or thirties with COVID-19, enrolled during active disease.

DNA of the CDR3: TGTGCCAGCAGCCTTTGGGCCGAACAAACTGAAGCTTTCTTT. This encodes CASSLWAEQTEAFF. The chain carries TRBV13 and TRBJ1-1, with D hard to call. The length of the CDR3 is 14 residues. CDR1 is PRHDT and CDR2 is FYEKMQ in the germline V gene (reference sequence). V lost 5 bases to trimming and J lost 5 bases, with 15 bases between them.

This chain links TRBV19 with TRBJ2-7; maybe TRBD1 (6 bases). This CDR3 is 15 amino acids long. V lost 3 bases and J 2 bases, leaving 14 bases between the germline ends. Germline CDR1 and CDR2: LNHDA and SQIVND (reference sequence). Here the CDR3 DNA reads TGTGCCAGTAGTATCCCGGGGACACTTGCCTACGAGCAGTACTTC. It translates to CASSIPGTLAYEQYF. Full variable domain (remainder filled in from reference TRBV19 and TRBJ2-7): DGGITQSPKYLFRKEGQNVTLSCEQNLNHDAMYWYRQDPGQGLRLIYYSQIVNDFQKGDIAEGYSVSREKKESFPLTVTSAQKNPTAFYLCASSIPGTLAYEQYFGPGTRLTVT.

Of note for this clone: The sample contains more than one DNA sequence encoding this CDR3. The chain joins TRBV30 to TRBJ1-5; D might be TRBD1 (5 bases). The CDR3 length is 13 residues. Per germline, CDR1 GTSNPN and CDR2 SVGIG (reference sequence). V lost 0 bases, J lost 7 bases, and 10 bases lay in between. CDR3 coding DNA: TGTGCCTGGAGTGTCCAGGGCGAACAGCCCCAGCATTTT. Its translation is CAWSVQGEQPQHF. Combining the CDR3 with reference TRBV30 and TRBJ1-5 gives the whole variable domain SQTIHQWPATLVQPVGSPLSLECTVEGTSNPNLYWYRQAAGRGLQLLFYSVGIGQISSEVPQNLSASRPQDRQFILSSKKLLLSDSGFYLCAWSVQGEQPQHFGDGTRLSIL.

V and J are TRBV6-5 and TRBJ2-5; TRBD2 aligns across 13 bases. Germline trimming cut 4 bases from V and 5 bases from J; bases unmatched to any gene: 7. The CDR3 is 16 residues long. Germline V gives CDR1 MNHEY, CDR2 SVGAGI. The CDR3 coding sequence is TGTGCCAGCAGTTCTTCACTAGCGGGAGGGCCCGAGACCCAGTACTTC. As protein: CASSSSLAGGPETQYF.

This clone was observed once. V gene TRBV5-1 combines with J gene TRBJ2-7; 8 nucleotides align to TRBD1. The CDR3 runs to 13 residues. Trimming took 5 bases from V and 2 from J; bases not matched to a gene: 3. Germline-derived CDR1 and CDR2 are SGHRS and YFSETQ. The CDR3 nucleotides are TGCGCCAGCAGTTCAGGGGGCACCTACGAGCAGTACTTC. This sequence encodes CASSSGGTYEQYF.

This clone was seen just once. The chain is built from TRBV4-1 and TRBJ1-6; possible D gene TRBD1, 6 bases. The V and J ends lost 0 bases and 3 bases respectively, with 12 bases between them. Germline CDR1 and CDR2: MGHRA and YSYEKL. The CDR3 covers 17 residues. In DNA form, the CDR3 reads TGCGCCAGCAGCCAAGACAGACAGGCCCTCTATAATTCACCCCTCCACTTT. Amino acid sequence: CASSQDRQALYNSPLHF.

The V and J genes are TRBV19 and TRBJ2-2; 9 bases map to TRBD1. The CDR3 totals 14 residues. The V gene's germline CDR1 is LNHDA and CDR2 SQIVND (reference sequence). V lost 9 bases and J lost 4; bases outside the gene matches: 6. CDR3 residues: CASYDRGSTGELFF. The CDR3 DNA sequence: TGTGCCAGCTACGACAGGGGGAGCACCGGGGAGCTGTTTTTT.

The chain combines TRBV12-3 or TRBV12-4 with TRBJ1-2; D unclear. The CDR3 is 13 amino acids. The ends were cut back, 6 bases at V and 1 base at J, with 9 bases in the middle. CDR3: CASSSDFNYGYTF. The CDR3 DNA follows: TGTGCCAGCAGCTCGGACTTTAACTATGGCTACACCTTC.

This chain connects TRBV6-5 to TRBJ1-1, with D uncertain. Per germline, CDR1 MNHEY and CDR2 SVGAGI. This CDR3 is built from 13 residues. Trimming removed 1 base at V and 3 bases at J, with 6 bases between. This chain's CDR3 is CASSYFGDTEAFF. The CDR3 DNA reads TGTGCCAGCAGTTACTTCGGGGACACTGAAGCTTTCTTT.

The chain joins TRBV13 to TRBJ2-7; 8 bases are a match to TRBD1. Germline lookup yields CDR1 PRHDT and CDR2 FYEKMQ (reference sequence). This CDR3 spans 16 amino acids. V lost 4 bases, J lost 3 bases, and 11 bases stayed unmatched. CDR3 nucleotide sequence: TGTGCCAGCAGCTCTCTAGCCGGGACAGGCCGCTACGAGCAGTACTTC. Its protein product is CASSSLAGTGRYEQYF.

The chain employs TRBV18 and TRBJ2-3; 10 nucleotides align to TRBD2. The CDR3 loop spans 17 amino acids. The J segment lost 2 bases and the V segment lost 3 bases, leaving 8 bases of the junction unmatched. Germline V gives CDR1 KGHSH, CDR2 LQKENI. The CDR3 spells CASSPLVTSGVTDTQYF. CDR3 nucleotide sequence: TGTGCCAGCTCACCTCTGGTCACTAGCGGGGTCACAGATACGCAGTATTTT.

The chain couples TRBV7-9 to TRBJ2-1, with D maybe TRBD2 (6 bases). The V gene's germline CDR1 is SEHNR and CDR2 FQNEAQ (reference sequence). This CDR3 region has 17 residues. V lost 5 bases and J 6 bases, leaving 23 bases between the germline ends. The CDR3 DNA follows: TGTGCCAGCAGCCCACGACCTAGCGCCCCTTCATCCAATGAGCAGTTCTTC. Its translation is CASSPRPSAPSSNEQFF.

This clone was observed a handful of times. The chain is built from TRBV11-3 and TRBJ1-1; D is perhaps TRBD1 (5 bases). The germline V gene encodes CDR1 SGHNT and CDR2 YENEEA. The V end was cut by 6 bases, the J end by 4 bases, with 15 bases between. CDR3 length: 14 residues. The CDR3, as DNA: TGTGCCAGCAGTCCCGGACCTAGGGGCACTGAAGCTTTCTTT. This encodes CASSPGPRGTEAFF.

This rearrangement joins TRBV12-5 to TRBJ2-5, with D possibly being TRBD2 (6 bases). The CDR3 contains 16 residues. Germline V CDR1 and CDR2: LGHNT, FRNRAP. Trimming removed 0 bases at V and 5 bases at J, with 16 bases between. CDR3 nucleotide sequence: TGTGCTAGTGGTTTGGTAGTGGCGGGGCCATGGGAGACCCAGTACTTC. Translation: CASGLVVAGPWETQYF. The whole variable domain, filled in from reference TRBV12-5 and TRBJ2-5, reads DARVTQTPRHKVTEMGQEVTMRCQPILGHNTVFWYRQTMMQGLELLAYFRNRAPLDDSGMPKDRFSAEMPDATLATLKIQPSEPRDSAVYFCASGLVVAGPWETQYFGPGTRLLVL.

The chain carries TRBV2 and TRBJ2-1, with 9 bases lining up with TRBD2. CDR1 and CDR2 from the germline V gene are SNHLY and FYNNEI. The CDR3 has 13 residues. V gave up 0 bases and J gave up 10 bases; unmatched junction bases: 1. DNA of the CDR3: TGTGCCAGCAGTGAAGCGCGGGGGGGCGAGCAGTTCTTC. Translation: CASSEARGGEQFF.

This clone appeared a single time. V and J are TRBV27 and TRBJ2-1; 10 bases match TRBD1. The length of the CDR3 is 15 residues. Germline CDR1 MNHEY, CDR2 SMNVEV (reference sequence). The trim removed 6 bases at V and 6 bases at J, leaving 8 bases unmatched. This CDR3 reads CASSRDRGQGNEQFF. The CDR3 nucleotides are TGTGCCAGCAGCCGGGACAGGGGACAAGGCAATGAGCAGTTCTTC.

The chain is built from TRBV27 and TRBJ2-3; TRBD2 matches at 12 bases. Germline lookup yields CDR1 MNHEY and CDR2 SMNVEV (reference sequence). The CDR3 totals 18 residues. V gave up 5 bases and J gave up 2 bases; unmatched junction bases: 11. CDR3 loop: CASSLLAGGPGATDTQYF. CDR3 DNA: TGTGCCAGCAGTCTCCTAGCGGGAGGGCCGGGGGCCACAGATACGCAGTATTTT.

The chain couples TRBV7-9 to TRBJ2-2; TRBD2 agrees at 7 bases. Looked up from germline, CDR1 is SEHNR and CDR2 is FQNEAQ (reference sequence). This CDR3 contains 17 residues. Germline trimming cut 6 bases from V and 3 bases from J; bases unmatched to any gene: 13. The CDR3 region is CASRELAVSLDTGELFF. Here the CDR3 DNA reads TGTGCCAGCAGGGAGCTAGCGGTCTCTTTGGACACCGGGGAGCTGTTTTTT.

This chain joins TRBV7-6 and TRBJ2-2; 9 nucleotides match TRBD1. V trimming: 4 bases; J trimming: 5 bases; junction bases outside the gene matches: 5. The CDR3 spans 15 residues. CDR1 is SGHVS, CDR2 FNYEAQ, per germline. CDR3 in DNA: TGTGCCAGCAGCTCGGGACAGGGAAGGACCGGGGAGCTGTTTTTT. Translating it yields CASSSGQGRTGELFF.

CDR3 region: CASNVAGEVPEQYF. In DNA form, the CDR3 reads TGTGCCAGCAATGTGGCGGGAGAGGTCCCCGAGCAGTACTTC. The V gene is TRBV11-2, the J gene TRBJ2-7, with TRBD2 identical over 7 bases. V lost 7 bases and J lost 6; bases outside the gene matches: 12. From germline, CDR1 is SGHAT and CDR2 FQNNGV. CDR3 length: 14 amino acids.

The chain joins TRBV30 to TRBJ1-2; weak D call: TRBD1 (5 bases). Germline lookup yields CDR1 GTSNPN and CDR2 SVGIG (reference sequence). Trimming shortened V by 4 bases and J by 4 bases, and 13 bases separated the two germline ends. The CDR3 has 13 residues. The CDR3 loop is CAWTDSGPYGYTF. CDR3 DNA: TGTGCCTGGACCGACTCAGGGCCCTATGGCTACACCTTC.

The chain combines TRBV30 with TRBJ2-7; TRBD1 aligns across 10 bases. Germline assignment: CDR1 GTSNPN and CDR2 SVGIG (reference sequence). The CDR3 extends over 14 amino acids. The J segment lost 1 base and the V segment lost 3 bases, leaving 3 bases of the junction unmatched. CDR3 region: CAWRRQGASYEQYF. The CDR3, as DNA: TGTGCCTGGAGAAGACAGGGGGCTTCCTACGAGCAGTACTTC.

The chain couples TRBV30 to TRBJ1-2; D may be TRBD1 (6 bases). V lost 4 bases and J lost 8, with 17 bases in between. This CDR3 spans 13 amino acids. The germline CDR1 and CDR2 sequences are GTSNPN and SVGIG (reference sequence). The CDR3 sequence: CAWTGSNREGYTF. Here the CDR3 DNA reads TGTGCCTGGACTGGGAGTAACAGGGAAGGCTACACCTTC.

J is TRBJ1-6 and V is TRBV4-1, with D possibly matching TRBD1 (6 bases). The germline CDR1 and CDR2 sequences are MGHRA and YSYEKL. This CDR3 region has 14 residues. Trimming pared 2 bases from V and 5 bases from J, leaving 7 bases between. CDR3 residues: CASSQTGNNSPLHF. The CDR3 coding sequence is TGCGCCAGCAGCCAAACAGGGAATAATTCACCCCTCCACTTT.

The chain carries TRBV5-1 and TRBJ1-1; a weak D match, TRBD1 (6 bases). Germline CDR1 and CDR2: SGHRS and YFSETQ. The CDR3 totals 16 residues. V was clipped by 5 bases and J by 1 base, with 18 bases between them. The CDR3 coding sequence is TGCGCCAGCAGTCAAGGACAGTCCCCCGGGAACACTGAAGCTTTCTTT. It translates to CASSQGQSPGNTEAFF. The whole variable domain, filled in from reference TRBV5-1 and TRBJ1-1, reads KAGVTQTPRYLIKTRGQQVTLSCSPISGHRSVSWYQQTPGQGLQFLFEYFSETQRNKGNFPGRFSGRQFSNSRSEMNVSTLELGDSALYLCASSQGQSPGNTEAFFGQGTRLTVV.

This chain links TRBV6-1 with TRBJ1-1, with D tentatively TRBD1 (6 bases). Germline CDR1 and CDR2: MNHNS and SASEGT. This CDR3 is built from 15 residues. V was trimmed by 1 base and J by 1 base, leaving 10 bases between them. The DNA for the CDR3 is TGTGCCAGCAGTGAAGTAGGCAGGGGGAACACTGAAGCTTTCTTT. Translation gives CASSEVGRGNTEAFF.

This chain connects TRBV14 to TRBJ2-1, with 10 bases matching TRBD2. The germline V gene has CDR1 SGHDN and CDR2 FVKESK. The CDR3 sequence is 17 residues long. Germline trimming cut 4 bases from V and 0 bases from J; bases unmatched to any gene: 6. CDR3 loop: CASSPWTSGSSYNEQFF. In DNA, the CDR3 is TGTGCCAGCAGCCCCTGGACTAGCGGAAGCTCCTACAATGAGCAGTTCTTC.

This clone was counted once. The gene calls are TRBV19 and TRBJ1-4, with TRBD1 matching 8 bases. With 4 bases clipped from V and 7 bases from J, the junction kept 8 bases outside the gene matches. The CDR3 extends over 15 amino acids. Germline-derived CDR1 and CDR2 are LNHDA and SQIVND (reference sequence). CDR3 bases: TGTGCCAGTAGTACCGGGACAGGCGGGGGTGAAAAACTGTTTTTT. Amino acids: CASSTGTGGGEKLFF.

The rearrangement links TRBV7-7 to TRBJ2-5; D perhaps matches TRBD1 (5 bases). The germline CDR1 and CDR2 sequences are SSHAT and FNYEAQ (reference sequence). V lost 4 bases, J lost 1 base, and 16 bases lay in between. The CDR3 contains 16 residues. The CDR3 here is CASSSRPDSTQETQYF. The CDR3 nucleotides are TGTGCCAGCAGCTCGAGGCCCGACAGTACCCAAGAGACCCAGTACTTC.

The V call is TRBV4-1, the J call TRBJ2-3; 10 bases line up with TRBD2. V dropped 2 bases and J dropped 5; count of bases not matched to a gene: 7. This CDR3 has 16 residues. Germline V gene data show CDR1 as MGHRA and CDR2 as YSYEKL. The CDR3 is CASSQYTSGMLDTQYF. CDR3 nucleotide sequence: TGCGCCAGCAGCCAATACACTAGCGGGATGTTAGATACGCAGTATTTT.